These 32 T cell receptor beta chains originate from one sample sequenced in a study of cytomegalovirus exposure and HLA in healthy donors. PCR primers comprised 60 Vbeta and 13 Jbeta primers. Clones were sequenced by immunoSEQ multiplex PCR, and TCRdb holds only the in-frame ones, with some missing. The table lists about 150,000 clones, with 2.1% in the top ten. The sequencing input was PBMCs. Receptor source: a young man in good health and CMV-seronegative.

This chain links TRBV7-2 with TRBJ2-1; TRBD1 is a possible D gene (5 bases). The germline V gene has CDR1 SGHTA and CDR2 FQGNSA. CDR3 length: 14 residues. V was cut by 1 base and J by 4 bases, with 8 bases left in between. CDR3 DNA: TGTGCCAGCAGCTTAGTAGGACAATACAATGAGCAGTTCTTC. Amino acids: CASSLVGQYNEQFF. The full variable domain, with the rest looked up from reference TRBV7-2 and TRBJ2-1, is GAGVSQSPSNKVTEKGKDVELRCDPISGHTALYWYRQSLGQGLEFLIYFQGNSAPDKSGLPSDRFSAERTGGSVSTLTIQRTQQEDSAVYLCASSLVGQYNEQFFGPGTRLTVL.

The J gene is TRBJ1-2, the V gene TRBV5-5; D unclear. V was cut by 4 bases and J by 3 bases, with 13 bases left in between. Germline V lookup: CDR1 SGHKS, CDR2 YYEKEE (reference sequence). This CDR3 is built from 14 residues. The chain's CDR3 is CASSTLEGYYGYTF. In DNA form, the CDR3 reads TGTGCCAGCAGCACCTTAGAGGGCTACTATGGCTACACCTTC.

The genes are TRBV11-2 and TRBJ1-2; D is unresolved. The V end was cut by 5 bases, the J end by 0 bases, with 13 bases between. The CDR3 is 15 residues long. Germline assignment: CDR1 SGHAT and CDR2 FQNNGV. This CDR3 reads CASSPSPQTNYGYTF. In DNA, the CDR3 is TGTGCCAGCAGCCCCTCCCCGCAGACTAACTATGGCTACACCTTC. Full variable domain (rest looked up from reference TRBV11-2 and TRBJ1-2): EAGVAQSPRYKIIEKRQSVAFWCNPISGHATLYWYQQILGQGPKLLIQFQNNGVVDDSQLPKDRFSAERLKGVDSTLKIQPAKLEDSAVYLCASSPSPQTNYGYTFGSGTRLTVV.

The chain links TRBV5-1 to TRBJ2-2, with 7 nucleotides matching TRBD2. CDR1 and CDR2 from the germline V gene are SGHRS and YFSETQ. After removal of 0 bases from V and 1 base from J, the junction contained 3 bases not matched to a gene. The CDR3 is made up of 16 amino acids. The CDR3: CASSLGASGNTGELFF. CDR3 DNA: TGCGCCAGCAGCTTGGGCGCTAGCGGGAACACCGGGGAGCTGTTTTTT.

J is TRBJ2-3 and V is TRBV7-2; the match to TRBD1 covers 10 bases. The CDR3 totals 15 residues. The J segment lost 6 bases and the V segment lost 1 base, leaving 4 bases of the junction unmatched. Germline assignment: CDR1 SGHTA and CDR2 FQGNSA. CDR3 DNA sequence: TGTGCCAGCAGCTTAGGACAGGGGGCTTTCGATACGCAGTATTTT. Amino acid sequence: CASSLGQGAFDTQYF.

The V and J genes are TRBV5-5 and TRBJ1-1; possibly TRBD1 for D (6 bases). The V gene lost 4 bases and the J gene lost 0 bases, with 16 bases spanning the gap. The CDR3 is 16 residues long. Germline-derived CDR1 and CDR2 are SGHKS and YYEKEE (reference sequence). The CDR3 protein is CASSLFGGQLNTEAFF. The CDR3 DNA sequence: TGTGCCAGCAGCCTGTTCGGAGGACAGTTGAACACTGAAGCTTTCTTT.

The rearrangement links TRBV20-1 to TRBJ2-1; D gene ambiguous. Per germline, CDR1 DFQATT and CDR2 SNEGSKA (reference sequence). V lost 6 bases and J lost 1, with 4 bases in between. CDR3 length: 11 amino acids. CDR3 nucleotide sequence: TGCAGTGCGACATCCTACAATGAGCAGTTCTTC. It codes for CSATSYNEQFF.

The DNA for the CDR3 is TGTGCCACCAGCAGAGACCTTATTGCGGCGCCCCCCTACGAGCAGTACTTC. It codes for CATSRDLIAAPPYEQYF. This chain connects TRBV15 to TRBJ2-7; D gene ambiguous. The CDR3 is 17 amino acids. Germline V gene data show CDR1 as LNHNV and CDR2 as YYDKDF (reference sequence). V lost 0 bases and J 2 bases, leaving 17 bases between the germline ends.

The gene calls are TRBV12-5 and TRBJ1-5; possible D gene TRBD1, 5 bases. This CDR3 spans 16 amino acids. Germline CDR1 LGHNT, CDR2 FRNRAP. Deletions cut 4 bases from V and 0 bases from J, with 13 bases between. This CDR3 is CASGYDSRYSNQPQHF. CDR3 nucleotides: TGTGCTAGTGGTTACGACAGCCGATATAGCAATCAGCCCCAGCATTTT. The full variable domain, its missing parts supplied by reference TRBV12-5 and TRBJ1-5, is DARVTQTPRHKVTEMGQEVTMRCQPILGHNTVFWYRQTMMQGLELLAYFRNRAPLDDSGMPKDRFSAEMPDATLATLKIQPSEPRDSAVYFCASGYDSRYSNQPQHFGDGTRLSIL.

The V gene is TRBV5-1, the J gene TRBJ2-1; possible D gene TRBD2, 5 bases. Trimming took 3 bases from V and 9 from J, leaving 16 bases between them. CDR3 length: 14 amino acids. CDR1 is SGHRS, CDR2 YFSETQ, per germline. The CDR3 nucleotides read TGCGCCAGCAGCTGGTTGGAAGAGGCGGGTGAGCAGTTCTTC. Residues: CASSWLEEAGEQFF.

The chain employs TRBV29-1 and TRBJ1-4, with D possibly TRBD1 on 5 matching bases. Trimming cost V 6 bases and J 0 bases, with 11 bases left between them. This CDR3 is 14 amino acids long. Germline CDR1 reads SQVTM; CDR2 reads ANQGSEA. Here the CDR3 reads CSVTDRATNEKLFF. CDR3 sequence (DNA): TGCAGCGTGACAGACCGTGCAACTAATGAAAAACTGTTTTTT.

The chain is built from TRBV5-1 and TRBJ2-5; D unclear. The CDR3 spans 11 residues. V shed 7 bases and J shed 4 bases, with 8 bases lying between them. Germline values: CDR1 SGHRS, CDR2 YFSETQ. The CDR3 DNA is TGCGCCAGCCGGGTAGGAGAGACCCAGTACTTC. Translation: CASRVGETQYF.

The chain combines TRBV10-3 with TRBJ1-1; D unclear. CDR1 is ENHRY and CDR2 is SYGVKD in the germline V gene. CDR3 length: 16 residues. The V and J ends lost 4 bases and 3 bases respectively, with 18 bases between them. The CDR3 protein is CAISASPGGWDTEAFF. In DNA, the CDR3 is TGTGCCATCAGTGCATCCCCGGGTGGGTGGGACACTGAAGCTTTCTTT.

CDR3 residues: CAISNTPGQGAGQPQHF. The CDR3 nucleotides read TGTGCCATCAGTAATACCCCGGGACAGGGGGCCGGTCAGCCCCAGCATTTT. The chain has TRBV10-3 and TRBJ1-5; 12 bases agree with TRBD1. V trimming: 5 bases; J trimming: 6 bases; junction bases outside the gene matches: 11. The CDR3 contains 17 residues. Germline CDR1 is ENHRY and CDR2 is SYGVKD.

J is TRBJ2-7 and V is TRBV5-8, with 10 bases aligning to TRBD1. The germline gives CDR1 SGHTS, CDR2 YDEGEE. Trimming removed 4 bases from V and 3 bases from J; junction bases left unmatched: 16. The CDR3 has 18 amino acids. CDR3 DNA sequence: TGTGCCAGCAGCCCCCTTGGCTTGGGACAGGGGACCCGCTACGAGCAGTACTTC. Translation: CASSPLGLGQGTRYEQYF.

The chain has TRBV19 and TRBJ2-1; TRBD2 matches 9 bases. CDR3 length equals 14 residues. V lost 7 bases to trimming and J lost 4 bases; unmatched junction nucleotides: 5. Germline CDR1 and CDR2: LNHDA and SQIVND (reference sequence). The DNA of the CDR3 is TGTGCCAGTACCAAAAGCGGGAGGTACAATGAGCAGTTCTTC. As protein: CASTKSGRYNEQFF.

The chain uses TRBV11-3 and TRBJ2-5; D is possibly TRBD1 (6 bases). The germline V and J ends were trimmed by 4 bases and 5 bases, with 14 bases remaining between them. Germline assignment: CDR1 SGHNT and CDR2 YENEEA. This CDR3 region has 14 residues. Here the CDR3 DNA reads TGTGCCAGCAGCTCAGGGGTAATGGGGGAGACCCAGTACTTC. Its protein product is CASSSGVMGETQYF.

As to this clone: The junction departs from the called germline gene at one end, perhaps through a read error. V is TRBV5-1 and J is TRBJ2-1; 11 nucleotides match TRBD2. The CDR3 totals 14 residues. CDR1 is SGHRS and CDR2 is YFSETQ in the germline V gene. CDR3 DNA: TGCGCCAGCAGATTGGGACTAGCGGACAATGAGCAGTTCTTC. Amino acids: CASRLGLADNEQFF.

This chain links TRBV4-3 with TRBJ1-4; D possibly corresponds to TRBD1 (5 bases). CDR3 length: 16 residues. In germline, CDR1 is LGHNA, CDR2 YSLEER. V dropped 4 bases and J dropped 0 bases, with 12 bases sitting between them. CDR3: CASSPRQPATNEKLFF. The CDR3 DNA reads TGCGCCAGCAGCCCAAGACAGCCTGCAACTAATGAAAAACTGTTTTTT.

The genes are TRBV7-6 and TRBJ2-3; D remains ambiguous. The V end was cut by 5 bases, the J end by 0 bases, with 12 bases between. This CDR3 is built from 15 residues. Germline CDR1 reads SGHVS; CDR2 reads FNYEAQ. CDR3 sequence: CASSVRRTSTDTQYF. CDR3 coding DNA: TGTGCCAGCAGCGTTAGGAGAACTAGCACAGATACGCAGTATTTT.

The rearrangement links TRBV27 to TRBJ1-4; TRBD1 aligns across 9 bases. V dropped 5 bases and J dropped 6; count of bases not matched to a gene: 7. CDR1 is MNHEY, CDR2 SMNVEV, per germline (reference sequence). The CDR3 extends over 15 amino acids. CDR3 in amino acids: CASSKTGGAYEKLFF. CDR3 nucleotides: TGTGCCAGCAGTAAGACAGGGGGGGCTTATGAAAAACTGTTTTTT.

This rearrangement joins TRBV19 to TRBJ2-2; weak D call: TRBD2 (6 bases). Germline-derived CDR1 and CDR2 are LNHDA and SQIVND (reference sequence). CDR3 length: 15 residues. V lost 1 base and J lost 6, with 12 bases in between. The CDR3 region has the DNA TGTGCCAGTAGTATAGGGGAGGCGGTCGCCGGGGAGCTGTTTTTT. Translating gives CASSIGEAVAGELFF.

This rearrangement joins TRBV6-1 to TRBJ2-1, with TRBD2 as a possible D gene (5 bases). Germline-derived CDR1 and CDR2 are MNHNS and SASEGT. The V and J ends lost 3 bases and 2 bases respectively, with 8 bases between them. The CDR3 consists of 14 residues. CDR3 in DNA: TGTGCCAGCAGTGACCCGGGAACCTACAATGAGCAGTTCTTC. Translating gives CASSDPGTYNEQFF.

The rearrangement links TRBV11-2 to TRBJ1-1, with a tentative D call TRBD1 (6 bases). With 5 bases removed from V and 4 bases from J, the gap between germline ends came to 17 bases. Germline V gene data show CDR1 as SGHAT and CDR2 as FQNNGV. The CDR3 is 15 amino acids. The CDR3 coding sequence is TGTGCCAGCAGCCCCCGGCTGGGGGGGCTCACTGAAGCTTTCTTT. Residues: CASSPRLGGLTEAFF.

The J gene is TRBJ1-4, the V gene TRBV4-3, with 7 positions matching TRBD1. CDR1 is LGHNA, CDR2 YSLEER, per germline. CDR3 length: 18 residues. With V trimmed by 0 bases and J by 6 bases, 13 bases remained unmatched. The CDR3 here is CASSQDRHRGDRYEKLFF. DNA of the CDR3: TGCGCCAGCAGCCAAGACCGGCACAGGGGAGATCGTTATGAAAAACTGTTTTTT.

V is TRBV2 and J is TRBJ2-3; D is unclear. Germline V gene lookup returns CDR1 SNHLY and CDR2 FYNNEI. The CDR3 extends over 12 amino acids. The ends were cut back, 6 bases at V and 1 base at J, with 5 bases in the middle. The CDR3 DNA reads TGTGCCAGCAGGGAGCGCACAGATACGCAGTATTTT. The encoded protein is CASRERTDTQYF.

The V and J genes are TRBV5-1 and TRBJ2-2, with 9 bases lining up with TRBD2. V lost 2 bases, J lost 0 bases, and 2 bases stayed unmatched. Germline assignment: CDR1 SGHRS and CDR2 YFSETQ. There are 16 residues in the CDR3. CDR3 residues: CASSFLAGTNTGELFF. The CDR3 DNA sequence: TGCGCCAGCAGCTTCCTAGCGGGAACGAACACCGGGGAGCTGTTTTTT.

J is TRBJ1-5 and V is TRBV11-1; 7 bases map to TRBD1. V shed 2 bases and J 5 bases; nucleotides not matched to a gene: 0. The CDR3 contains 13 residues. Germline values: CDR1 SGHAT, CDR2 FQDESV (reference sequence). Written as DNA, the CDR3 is TGTGCCAGCAGCTTACAGGGGGATCAGCCCCAGCATTTT. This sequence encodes CASSLQGDQPQHF.

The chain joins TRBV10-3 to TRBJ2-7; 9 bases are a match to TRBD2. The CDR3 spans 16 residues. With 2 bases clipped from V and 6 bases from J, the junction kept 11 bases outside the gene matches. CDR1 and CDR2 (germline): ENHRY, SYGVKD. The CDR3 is CAISELLGLALREQYF. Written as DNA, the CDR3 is TGTGCCATCAGTGAGCTGCTGGGACTAGCTTTACGCGAGCAGTACTTC.

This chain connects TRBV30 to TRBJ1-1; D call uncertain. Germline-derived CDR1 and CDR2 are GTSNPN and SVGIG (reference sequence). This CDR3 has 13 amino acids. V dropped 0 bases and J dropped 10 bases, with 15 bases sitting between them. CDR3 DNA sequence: TGTGCCTGGAGTGTACGGGGATGGGAGGTAGCTTTCTTT. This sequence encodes CAWSVRGWEVAFF.

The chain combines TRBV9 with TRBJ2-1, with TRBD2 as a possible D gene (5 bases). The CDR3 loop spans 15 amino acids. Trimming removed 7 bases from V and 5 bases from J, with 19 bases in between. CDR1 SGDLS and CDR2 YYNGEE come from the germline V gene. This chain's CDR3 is CASAGSGQMDNEQFF. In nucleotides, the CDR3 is TGTGCCAGCGCTGGGAGCGGCCAGATGGACAATGAGCAGTTCTTC.

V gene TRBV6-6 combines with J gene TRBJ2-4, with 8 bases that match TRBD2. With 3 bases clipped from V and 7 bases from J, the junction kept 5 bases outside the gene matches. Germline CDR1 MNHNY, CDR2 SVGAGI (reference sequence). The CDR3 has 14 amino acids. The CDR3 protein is CASSYSGLGNIQYF. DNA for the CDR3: TGTGCCAGCAGTTATTCGGGACTAGGGAACATTCAGTACTTC.